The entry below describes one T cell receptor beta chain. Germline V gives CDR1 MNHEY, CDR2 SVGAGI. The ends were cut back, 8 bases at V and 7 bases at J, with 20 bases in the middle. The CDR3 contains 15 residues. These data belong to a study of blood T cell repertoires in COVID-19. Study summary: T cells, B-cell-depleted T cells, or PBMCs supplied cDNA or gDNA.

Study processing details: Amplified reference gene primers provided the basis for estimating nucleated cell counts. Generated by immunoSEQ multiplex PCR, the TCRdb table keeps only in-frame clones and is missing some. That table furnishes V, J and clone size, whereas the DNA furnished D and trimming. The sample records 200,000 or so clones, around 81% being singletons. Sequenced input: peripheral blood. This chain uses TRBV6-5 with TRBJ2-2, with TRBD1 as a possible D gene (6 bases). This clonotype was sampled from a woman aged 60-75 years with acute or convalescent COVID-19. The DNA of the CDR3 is TGTGCCAGCCGGCAGGGGCAGAAAAGAGTCGGGGAGCTGTTTTTT. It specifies CASRQGQKRVGELFF.